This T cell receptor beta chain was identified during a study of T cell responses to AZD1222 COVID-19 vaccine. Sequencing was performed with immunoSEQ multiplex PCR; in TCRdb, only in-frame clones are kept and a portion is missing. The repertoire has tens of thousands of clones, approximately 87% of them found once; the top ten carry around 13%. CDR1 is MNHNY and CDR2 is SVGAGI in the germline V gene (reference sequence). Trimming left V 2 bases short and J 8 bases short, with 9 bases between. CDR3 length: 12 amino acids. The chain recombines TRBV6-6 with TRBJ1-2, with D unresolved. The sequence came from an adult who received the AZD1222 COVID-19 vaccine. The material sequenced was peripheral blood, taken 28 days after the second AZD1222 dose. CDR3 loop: CASSYDRTGYTF. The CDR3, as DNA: TGTGCCAGCAGTTACGACCGGACGGGCTACACCTTC.